The source of this T cell receptor (beta chain) is a study of T cell responses to AZD1222 COVID-19 vaccine (dated by TCRdb to about 2021). Regarding the study in general: TCR sequencing covered some 250 trial participants: 200 to 220 given two doses of AZD1222 and about 26 given two doses of MenACWY control vaccine. Trial participants were enrolled by age into 18-55, 56-69 and 70-plus year subgroups, with 148, 28 and 57 TCR-sequenced participants respectively.

To note about this clone: Its antigen is not yet known. It has no much larger one-base neighbor in the sample; base qualities were not kept.

The CDR3 regions of human TCRbeta chains were analyzed by immunosequencing. Under the source paper's analysis protocol: TCRs in the repertoires were matched against a reference library of SARS-CoV-2-specific TCRs that had been generated with the MIRA antigen-specificity platform. Breadth meant the fraction of unique TCRs that were SARS-CoV-2-associated, whereas depth meant the fraction of total T cells that were SARS-CoV-2-associated. Using the MIRA data, each spike-specific TCR was mapped to the spike region that the TCR reacts to and placed in a CD4 or CD8 class. Log10-transformed breadth and depth values were compared by one-way ANOVA with Sidak's multiple comparisons tests. Not all clones reach the TCRdb copy of this immuneACCESS table, which keeps in-frame sequences only. Checked studies attribute under half of the gap to unresolved V genes and leave the rest unexplained. V and J calls and clone size follow that table, whereas D and trimming were derived from the DNA. The sample data list under 200,000 clones, and roughly 92% of these were observed just once. The top ten constitute 3.6% of the sample.

The germline V gene gives CDR1 as SGHTA and CDR2 as FQGNSA. The CDR3 runs 15 amino acids, cysteine and phenylalanine included. Left in the record is the CDR3 DNA by itself, 45 bases read in frame from the first base. The junction carries 14 bases between V and J, which are trimmed by 8 bases and 1 base respectively. The time point label on this specimen signifies: about 28 days (+/-7) after the second vaccine dose. Explained via the paper, the treatment or condition label denotes: meningococcal conjugate vaccine given as trial control. Samples from vaccinated people were obtained from the UK trials COV001 and COV002, which included a single-blind randomized controlled phase 2/3 trial of AZD1222 (ChAdOx1 nCoV-19) in healthy adults. Trial participant PBMC samples were collected at day 0 and day 28 after the second dose for TCRbeta chain sequencing. Results and caveats for the whole study, not just this receptor: Spike-specific TCR breadth and depth rose significantly after two AZD1222 doses compared with day 0 and with MenACWY recipients. Conclusions about previously exposed vaccinees are limited because only a handful of AZD1222 recipients were SARS-CoV-2 seropositive at baseline. The 56-69-year group was small, and its depth increase did not reach significance, likely because of low power. Reportedly, almost half of the unique spike-specific TCRs recognized epitopes lying outside the regions that are mutated in the B.1.351 and B.1.1.7 variants. The whole spike protein was spanned by vaccine-associated CD4 TCRs, and dominant responses were seen in regions 160-218 and 743-854. Because no day 14 peak-response samples were available, the repertoires could be characterized only after the peak T cell response. Most participants were white British and females outnumbered males, and the authors suggested that clonal diversity may have been underestimated.

Recombination joined TRBV7-2 with TRBJ2-2; TRBD1 could be the D gene, as 5 bases match. The sequence was collected from an adult who received the MenACWY meningococcal vaccine as a control. The starting material was peripheral blood, obtained 28 days after the second dose of the MenACWY control vaccine. The nucleotide sequence reads TGTGCCAGCGTACTACAGCAGGGGAACACCGGGGAGCTGTTTTTT. Translated, this is CASVLQQGNTGELFF. With all but the CDR3 taken from the reference TRBV7-2 and TRBJ2-2 genes, the full variable domain is: GAGVSQSPSNKVTEKGKDVELRCDPISGHTALYWYRQSLGQGLEFLIYFQGNSAPDKSGLPSDRFSAERTGGSVSTLTIQRTQQEDSAVYLCASVLQQGNTGELFFGEGSRLTVL.